A selection of T cell receptor beta chains follows, all from one sample in a study of blood T cell repertoires in COVID-19. Profiled with immunoSEQ multiplex PCR; TCRdb holds only in-frame clones, not every one. The sample has roughly 140,000 clones; approximately 86% are singletons. The material sequenced was peripheral blood. The origin of the receptors is a man in his sixties or seventies with acute or convalescent COVID-19. Each CDR3 is given with its conserved first and last residue. D genes are given only for firm matches. Rows may omit the clone size; those that give it use once, few, many or a size class.

CASSQGGTSEETQYF,TGCGCCAGCAGCCAAGGGGGAACTAGCGAGGAGACCCAGTACTTC,TRBD2,TRBJ2-5,-,TRBV4-3
CASRVSLYTGELFF,TGTGCCAGCCGGGTCTCCCTTTACACCGGGGAGCTGTTTTTT,-,TRBJ2-2,-,TRBV5-8
CASSLQGSDTQYF,TGTGCCAGCAGCCTTCAGGGCTCAGATACGCAGTATTTT,-,TRBJ2-3,-,TRBV9
CASSEEGLAGVFGRSYEQYF,TGTGCCAGCAGTGAAGAGGGGTTAGCGGGAGTATTCGGTCGCTCCTACGAGCAGTACTTC,TRBD2,TRBJ2-7,-,TRBV6-1
CATSKDRAVEPQHF,TGTGCCACCAGCAAGGACAGGGCAGTTGAGCCCCAGCATTTT,TRBD1,TRBJ1-5,-,TRBV15
CASSPYRGQGNTEAFF,TGTGCCAGCAGCCCTTACCGGGGACAGGGCAACACTGAAGCTTTCTTT,TRBD1,TRBJ1-1,-,TRBV7-9
CASSPQGAGNQPQHF,TGTGCCAGCAGTCCACAGGGGGCTGGGAATCAGCCCCAGCATTTT,TRBD1,TRBJ1-5,-,TRBV9
CASSLGQGSGNNEQFF,TGTGCCAGCAGCTTAGGTCAGGGCTCAGGGAACAATGAGCAGTTCTTC,-,TRBJ2-1,-,TRBV7-8
CASTGSYEQYF,TGTGCCAGCACCGGGTCCTACGAGCAGTACTTC,-,TRBJ2-7,-,TRBV2
CASKREGPGTDTQYF,TGTGCCAGCAAACGGGAGGGCCCGGGGACAGATACGCAGTATTTT,TRBD2,TRBJ2-3,once,TRBV28
CAAGTSGTDTQYF,TGTGCCGCCGGGACTAGCGGCACAGATACGCAGTATTTT,TRBD2,TRBJ2-3,-,TRBV10-3
CATRSGGPNTGELFF,TGCGCCACCAGAAGTGGGGGCCCGAACACCGGGGAGCTGTTTTTT,-,TRBJ2-2,-,TRBV5-1
CASRPGTGSAGELFF,TGTGCCAGCAGACCCGGGACAGGGTCGGCCGGGGAGCTGTTTTTT,TRBD1,TRBJ2-2,-,TRBV2
CASSQALSVAYEQYF,TGCGCCAGCAGCCAAGCCCTCTCGGTGGCCTACGAGCAGTACTTC,-,TRBJ2-7,-,TRBV4-1
CASSLSGRAPSYEQYF,TGTGCCAGCAGTTTAAGCGGGAGGGCCCCCTCCTACGAGCAGTACTTC,TRBD2,TRBJ2-7,-,TRBV28
CASRLAGKATDTQYF,TGTGCCAGCAGACTAGCGGGAAAGGCGACAGATACGCAGTATTTT,TRBD2,TRBJ2-3,once,TRBV6-4
CASSYSGTGKGETQYF,TGTGCCAGCAGTTACTCCGGGACAGGAAAGGGGGAGACCCAGTACTTC,TRBD1,TRBJ2-5,-,TRBV6-6